This T cell receptor beta chain emerged from a study of cytomegalovirus exposure and HLA in healthy donors. Study-wide results and caveats: Near-uniform donor sequencing depth was presumed by presence/absence analyses. In a later analysis, V- and J-gene trimming of beta chains associated with a DCLRE1C missense variant, replicated independently.

This PCR relied on a set of 60 Vbeta primers and 13 Jbeta primers. TCRdb's table, derived via immunoSEQ multiplex PCR, lists solely in-frame clones and lacks some. In the table there are approximately 120,000 clones, 70% to 85% of which are singletons. Comment on this clone: The antigen remains unidentified.

Healthy people donating bone marrow made up the donors. Germline CDR1 reads MDHEN; CDR2 reads SYDVKM. The CDR3 is 13 amino acids. J gave up 2 bases and V 11 bases, and 8 bases lay outside the gene matches. The chain links TRBV28 to TRBJ2-7; 8 bases map to TRBD1. The sequenced sample consisted of PBMCs. The clonotype originates from a woman in her fifties or sixties in good health and CMV-seronegative. CDR3 in DNA: TGTGCCGTCAAGAGGACAGGGACCTACGAGCAGTACTTC. This codes for CAVKRTGTYEQYF. Filled out from reference TRBV28 and TRBJ2-7, the complete variable domain reads DVKVTQSSRYLVKRTGEKVFLECVQDMDHENMFWYRQDPGLGLRLIYFSYDVKMKEKGDIPEGYSVSREKKERFSLILESASTNQTSMYLCAVKRTGTYEQYFGPGTRLTVT.